The 22 T cell receptor beta chains below were found in one sample sequenced in a study of resident and recirculating memory T cells in vitiligo. Produced via immunoSEQ multiplex PCR; TCRdb's table is partial and in-frame only. The table records tens of thousands of clones, 90% to 95% of them present only once. Material for sequencing was blood. These receptors all come from a male donor with vitiligo.

The chain employs TRBV6-1 and TRBJ1-2; possible D gene TRBD1, 5 bases. The germline V gene has CDR1 MNHNS and CDR2 SASEGT. V lost 1 base to trimming and J lost 3 bases, with 9 bases between them. The CDR3 runs 14 residues. CDR3 sequence reads: CASSEVGRDYGYTF. In nucleotides, the CDR3 is TGTGCCAGCAGTGAAGTCGGCAGGGACTATGGCTACACCTTC.

This chain uses TRBV5-1 with TRBJ1-5, with 8 bases fitting TRBD1. The trim removed 1 base at V and 9 bases at J, leaving 12 bases unmatched. The CDR3 contains 16 residues. The germline gives CDR1 SGHRS, CDR2 YFSETQ. CDR3 region: CASSLTAGGPGGPQHF. The CDR3 DNA is TGCGCCAGCAGCTTGACTGCAGGGGGCCCTGGTGGGCCCCAGCATTTT. The full variable domain, its missing parts supplied by reference TRBV5-1 and TRBJ1-5, is KAGVTQTPRYLIKTRGQQVTLSCSPISGHRSVSWYQQTPGQGLQFLFEYFSETQRNKGNFPGRFSGRQFSNSRSEMNVSTLELGDSALYLCASSLTAGGPGGPQHFGDGTRLSIL.

The V gene is TRBV9, the J gene TRBJ2-4; 12 bases are a match to TRBD2. The CDR3 extends over 17 amino acids. V trimming: 3 bases; J trimming: 4 bases; junction bases outside the gene matches: 8. Looked up from germline, CDR1 is SGDLS and CDR2 is YYNGEE. CDR3 region: CASSDHLAGGEKNIQYF. The CDR3 DNA sequence: TGTGCCAGCAGCGATCATCTAGCGGGGGGGGAGAAAAACATTCAGTACTTC.

This clone showed up just a few times. The J gene is TRBJ1-6, the V gene TRBV9; 10 nucleotides match TRBD1. This CDR3 comprises 15 residues. Germline V gives CDR1 SGDLS, CDR2 YYNGEE. Trimming took 7 bases from V and 5 from J; bases not matched to a gene: 6. Here the CDR3 reads CASGPGTGDNSPLHF. CDR3 nucleotides: TGTGCCAGCGGTCCCGGGACAGGGGATAATTCACCCCTCCACTTT.

This clone appeared a single time. The rearrangement links TRBV15 to TRBJ2-7; possibly TRBD2 for D (7 bases). Deletions cut 0 bases from V and 10 bases from J, with 10 bases between. The CDR3 contains 12 residues. Germline V gene data show CDR1 as LNHNV and CDR2 as YYDKDF (reference sequence). The CDR3 is CATSRDRGAQYF. CDR3 DNA sequence: TGTGCCACCAGCAGAGATCGGGGGGCCCAGTACTTC.

The rearrangement uses TRBV9 and TRBJ2-7, with TRBD2 identical over 8 bases. Per germline, CDR1 SGDLS and CDR2 YYNGEE. The CDR3 totals 14 residues. V shed 4 bases, J shed 4 bases, and the junction held 7 bases outside the gene matches. The CDR3 region has the DNA TGTGCCAGCAGCCCCCGGGGGGGCGGTTACGAGCAGTACTTC. Its protein is CASSPRGGGYEQYF.

The gene calls are TRBV12-5 and TRBJ2-1; no clear D gene. Germline V gene sequence: CDR1 LGHNT, CDR2 FRNRAP. Trimming pared 0 bases from V and 7 bases from J, leaving 13 bases between. The CDR3 sequence is 15 residues long. Here the CDR3 DNA reads TGTGCTAGTGGTTTGGTTACCCCACCGCGGAATGAGCAGTTCTTC. Translation gives CASGLVTPPRNEQFF.

This CDR3 is CASSEARGKAGSTEAFF. The CDR3 DNA is TGTGCCAGCAGTGAAGCGCGGGGGAAGGCAGGGTCCACTGAAGCTTTCTTT. This rearrangement joins TRBV6-1 to TRBJ1-1, with D possibly matching TRBD1 (5 bases). The V end was cut by 0 bases, the J end by 4 bases, with 18 bases between. The V gene's germline CDR1 is MNHNS and CDR2 SASEGT. The CDR3 consists of 17 residues.

J is TRBJ2-7 and V is TRBV19; TRBD1 matches 9 bases. V was clipped by 5 bases and J by 2 bases; unmatched bases: 7. This CDR3 is built from 15 residues. The germline gives CDR1 LNHDA, CDR2 SQIVND (reference sequence). The CDR3 nucleotides are TGTGCCAGTAGTTCCCGGGACAGGGACCCCTACGAGCAGTACTTC. This sequence encodes CASSSRDRDPYEQYF. Combining the CDR3 with reference TRBV19 and TRBJ2-7 gives the whole variable domain DGGITQSPKYLFRKEGQNVTLSCEQNLNHDAMYWYRQDPGQGLRLIYYSQIVNDFQKGDIAEGYSVSREKKESFPLTVTSAQKNPTAFYLCASSSRDRDPYEQYFGPGTRLTVT.

The V call is TRBV5-1, the J call TRBJ1-1, with D possibly being TRBD1 (6 bases). V lost 4 bases and J lost 1, with 8 bases in between. This CDR3 comprises 13 residues. Germline loops: CDR1 SGHRS, CDR2 YFSETQ. CDR3 amino acids: CASSEGQNTEAFF. The CDR3 DNA reads TGCGCCAGCAGCGAGGGACAGAACACTGAAGCTTTCTTT.

The chain recombines TRBV5-4 with TRBJ2-7, with TRBD1 matching over 9 bases. With 5 bases clipped from V and 5 bases from J, the junction kept 11 bases outside the gene matches. The CDR3 covers 15 residues. Looked up from germline, CDR1 is SGHNT and CDR2 is YYREEE (reference sequence). CDR3 residues: CASSRSGTGMDEQYF. The CDR3, as DNA: TGTGCCAGCAGTCGTTCCGGGACAGGGATGGACGAGCAGTACTTC.

The V and J genes are TRBV5-1 and TRBJ2-2; 7 nucleotides agree with TRBD1. Germline CDR1 and CDR2: SGHRS and YFSETQ. The V segment lost 2 bases and the J segment 7 bases; nucleotides outside the gene matches: 5. The CDR3 covers 14 residues. DNA of the CDR3: TGCGCCAGCAGCTTCAAGGGGGCTAGCGGGGAGCTGTTTTTT. It translates to CASSFKGASGELFF.

The chain has TRBV6-1 and TRBJ1-2, with TRBD1 as a possible D gene (5 bases). Trimming took 0 bases from V and 8 from J, leaving 16 bases between them. The CDR3 consists of 15 residues. The germline V gene has CDR1 MNHNS and CDR2 SASEGT. CDR3 sequence (DNA): TGTGCCAGCAGTGAAGCGCCCCGCAGGGTACAAGGCTACACCTTC. Translated: CASSEAPRRVQGYTF.

The chain joins TRBV4-3 to TRBJ1-5, with D uncertain. This CDR3 contains 13 residues. The ends were cut back, 0 bases at V and 7 bases at J, with 7 bases in the middle. Germline CDR1 and CDR2: LGHNA and YSLEER. The CDR3 coding sequence is TGCGCCAGCAGCCAAGATCCGGGGCAGCCCCAGCATTTT. Protein product: CASSQDPGQPQHF.

About this clone: At the DNA level, this CDR3 is encoded by other sequences in the same sample as well. CDR3 protein: CASSPGTIQETQYF. Written as DNA, the CDR3 is TGTGCCAGCAGCCCAGGGACTATCCAAGAGACCCAGTACTTC. The chain employs TRBV9 and TRBJ2-5; 7 bases map to TRBD2. After removal of 4 bases from V and 1 base from J, the junction contained 4 bases not matched to a gene. CDR3 length: 14 residues. Germline values: CDR1 SGDLS, CDR2 YYNGEE.

V and J are TRBV9 and TRBJ2-1; 13 bases fit TRBD2. The CDR3 spans 15 residues. With 1 base clipped from V and 9 bases from J, the junction kept 4 bases outside the gene matches. CDR1 is SGDLS, CDR2 YYNGEE, per germline. For the CDR3, the DNA is TGTGCCAGCAGCGTAACTAGCGGGGGGGCCAGTGAGCAGTTCTTC. Its protein is CASSVTSGGASEQFF.

This rearrangement joins TRBV5-1 to TRBJ2-2, with TRBD1 matching over 7 bases. This CDR3 has 14 residues. Per the germline V gene, CDR1 is SGHRS and CDR2 is YFSETQ. Unmatched junction bases numbered 4, after V lost 0 bases and J lost 8 bases. The CDR3 nucleotides are TGCGCCAGCAGCTTGGAAGGGGGCTTGGGGGAGCTGTTTTTT. Translation: CASSLEGGLGELFF. The whole variable domain, remainder taken from reference TRBV5-1 and TRBJ2-2, is KAGVTQTPRYLIKTRGQQVTLSCSPISGHRSVSWYQQTPGQGLQFLFEYFSETQRNKGNFPGRFSGRQFSNSRSEMNVSTLELGDSALYLCASSLEGGLGELFFGEGSRLTVL.

The chain combines TRBV5-4 with TRBJ2-1; D possibly corresponds to TRBD1 (6 bases). CDR1 and CDR2 (germline): SGHNT, YYREEE (reference sequence). Deletions cut 1 base from V and 7 bases from J, with 12 bases between. The CDR3 spans 14 residues. Here the CDR3 DNA reads TGTGCCAGCAGCTTGCAGGGGTCAACAAATGAGCAGTTCTTC. Translation gives CASSLQGSTNEQFF.

The genes are TRBV2 and TRBJ1-1, with D perhaps matching TRBD1 (5 bases). V lost 6 bases and J lost 3, with 17 bases in between. The germline CDR1 and CDR2 sequences are SNHLY and FYNNEI. This CDR3 has 15 residues. CDR3 in DNA: TGTGCCAGCAGGCGGGACCCTGTAAGGGACACTGAAGCTTTCTTT. It translates to CASRRDPVRDTEAFF.

The chain links TRBV27 to TRBJ1-5; D gene ambiguous. This CDR3 spans 14 amino acids. CDR1 is MNHEY and CDR2 is SMNVEV in the germline V gene (reference sequence). V was trimmed by 4 bases and J by 4 bases, leaving 11 bases between them. The CDR3 loop is CASSSYNGNQPQHF. The CDR3 DNA reads as TGTGCCAGCAGTTCTTATAACGGGAATCAGCCCCAGCATTTT.

The gene calls are TRBV7-2 and TRBJ2-5; D is perhaps TRBD2 (6 bases). Deletions cut 5 bases from V and 5 bases from J, with 21 bases between. Germline CDR1 and CDR2: SGHTA and FQGNSA. The CDR3 spans 16 residues. Here the CDR3 DNA reads TGTGCCAGCAGCCTTATTAGGGCGGGGACGGGGGAGACCCAGTACTTC. Its protein product is CASSLIRAGTGETQYF.

CDR3 in amino acids: CASSLRDRGPNEQFF. DNA for the CDR3: TGCGCCAGCAGCCTCCGGGACAGGGGTCCAAATGAGCAGTTCTTC. The chain uses TRBV4-3 and TRBJ2-1; the match to TRBD1 covers 10 bases. The junction had 7 bases not matched to a gene; V was cut back by 4 bases and J by 7 bases. Per the germline V gene, CDR1 is LGHNA and CDR2 is YSLEER. The CDR3 runs to 15 residues.